A selection of T cell receptor beta chains follows, all from one sample in a study of T cell repertoires in cytomegalovirus infection. TCRdb re-called the reads with MiXCR, one entry per CDR3 protein. Of a few hundred thousand distinct CDR3 sequences listed, roughly 15% are singletons. The sample was PBMCs. Receptors originate from a human donor in good health (CMV status not recorded). Some clones in this sample may be carry-over from other donors' samples. Each CDR3 is given with its conserved first and last residue. D genes are given only for firm matches. Clone size is stated in some rows and not others, as once, few, many or a class when expanded.

clone size: .
V gene: TRBV29-1
J gene: TRBJ1-5
D gene: TRBD1
CDR3 DNA: TGCAGCGTGGGGACAGGGGGCGGTCAGCCCCAGCATTTT
CDR3 protein: CSVGTGGGQPQHF

clone size: many
V gene: TRBV20-1
J gene: TRBJ2-3
D gene: .
CDR3 DNA: TGCAGTGTTACGCCGGGCAGCGAGGGTACGCAGTATTTT
CDR3 protein: CSVTPGSEGTQYF

clone size: few
V gene: TRBV19
J gene: TRBJ1-1
D gene: .
CDR3 DNA: TGTGCCAGTACTAAGAGTACAATGAACACTGAAGCTTTCTTT
CDR3 protein: CASTKSTMNTEAFF

clone size: many
V gene: TRBV7-2
J gene: TRBJ2-3
D gene: .
CDR3 DNA: TGTGCCAGCAGCTTTGGATCGGGGGCGCGGACAGATACGCAGTATTTT
CDR3 protein: CASSFGSGARTDTQYF

clone size: once
V gene: TRBV7-9
J gene: TRBJ2-2
D gene: .
CDR3 DNA: TGTGCCAGCAGCCTGTACAGGGAAACCGGGGAGCTGTTTTTT
CDR3 protein: CASSLYRETGELFF

clone size: few
V gene: TRBV6-2/TRBV6-3
J gene: TRBJ2-1
D gene: .
CDR3 DNA: TGTGCCAGCAGTTACACAGCGGACCCCTCCTACAATGAGCAGTTCTTC
CDR3 protein: CASSYTADPSYNEQFF

clone size: .
V gene: TRBV20-1
J gene: TRBJ1-2
D gene: .
CDR3 DNA: TGCAGTGCTTGGTGGACAGCCAAAGTATACACCTTC
CDR3 protein: CSAWWTAKVYTF

clone size: many
V gene: TRBV19
J gene: TRBJ2-6
D gene: .
CDR3 DNA: TGTGCCAGTAATCCAGGGGTTATGTCCTCAAACAACGTCCTGACTTTC
CDR3 protein: CASNPGVMSSNNVLTF

clone size: .
V gene: TRBV29-1
J gene: TRBJ2-7
D gene: .
CDR3 DNA: TGCAGCGTTGTAGACGCCTACGAGCAGTACTTC
CDR3 protein: CSVVDAYEQYF

clone size: many
V gene: TRBV7-9
J gene: TRBJ1-2
D gene: .
CDR3 DNA: TGTGCCAGCAGCTCACTTTGGGGGGCGTTCACCTTC
CDR3 protein: CASSSLWGAFTF

clone size: .
V gene: TRBV10-2
J gene: TRBJ1-1
D gene: .
CDR3 DNA: TGCGCCAGCAGTGAGGTTAGGAACACTGAAGCTTTCTTT
CDR3 protein: CASSEVRNTEAFF

clone size: .
V gene: TRBV5-6
J gene: TRBJ2-2
D gene: TRBD2
CDR3 DNA: TGTGCCAGCAGCTTGCGGCGGGGGGGCCTTAGGCTCGGTCCCGGGGAGCTGTTTTTT
CDR3 protein: CASSLRRGGLRLGPGELFF

clone size: .
V gene: TRBV6-4
J gene: TRBJ2-7
D gene: .
CDR3 DNA: TGTGCCAGCAGTGAAAACGCATCCCCCACCTACGAGCAGTACTTC
CDR3 protein: CASSENASPTYEQYF

clone size: .
V gene: TRBV7-9
J gene: TRBJ1-4
D gene: TRBD1
CDR3 DNA: TGTGCCAGCAGCGCGGGACAGATAAATGAAAAACTGTTTTTT
CDR3 protein: CASSAGQINEKLFF

clone size: few
V gene: TRBV5-1
J gene: TRBJ1-1
D gene: .
CDR3 DNA: TGCGCCAGCAGCCACCCCCAACCAGGGACTGAAGCTTTCTTT
CDR3 protein: CASSHPQPGTEAFF

clone size: .
V gene: TRBV6-2/TRBV6-3
J gene: TRBJ2-4
D gene: TRBD1
CDR3 DNA: TGTGCCAGCAGGGGCGCGGGACAGGGTACAAACATTCAGTACTTC
CDR3 protein: CASRGAGQGTNIQYF

clone size: many
V gene: TRBV7-2
J gene: TRBJ2-7
D gene: .
CDR3 DNA: TGTGCCAGCAGCTATATTTCGACTCAATCCTACGAGCAGTACTTC
CDR3 protein: CASSYISTQSYEQYF

clone size: many
V gene: TRBV10-3
J gene: TRBJ2-7
D gene: .
CDR3 DNA: TGTGCCATCAGTGACCCCGGACGGACCTACGAGCAGTACTTC
CDR3 protein: CAISDPGRTYEQYF

clone size: many
V gene: TRBV7-2
J gene: TRBJ2-7
D gene: TRBD1
CDR3 DNA: TGTGCCAGCAGCTCAGACAGGGTTGGACAGTACTTC
CDR3 protein: CASSSDRVGQYF

clone size: many
V gene: TRBV7-8
J gene: TRBJ2-2
D gene: .
CDR3 DNA: TGTGCCAGCAGCCCGGCCGGGTCGCGCACCGGGGAGCTGTTTTTT
CDR3 protein: CASSPAGSRTGELFF

clone size: .
V gene: TRBV29-1
J gene: TRBJ2-2
D gene: .
CDR3 DNA: TGCAGCGCCGGAGGGGCCACCGGGGAGCTGTTTTTT
CDR3 protein: CSAGGATGELFF

clone size: many
V gene: TRBV7-8
J gene: TRBJ1-1
D gene: .
CDR3 DNA: TGTGCCAGCAGCTTAAAACTGTCAGAGGCCATGAACACTGAAGCTTTCTTT
CDR3 protein: CASSLKLSEAMNTEAFF

clone size: many
V gene: TRBV28
J gene: TRBJ1-1
D gene: .
CDR3 DNA: TGTGCCAGCAGTTCCAGGCCGGGCGAAGGGTCCACTGAAGCTTTCTTT
CDR3 protein: CASSSRPGEGSTEAFF

clone size: many
V gene: TRBV7-6
J gene: TRBJ2-7
D gene: .
CDR3 DNA: TGTGCCAGCAGCTTAGGGGCAGGGGTTCGGGTAGACGAGCAGTACTTC
CDR3 protein: CASSLGAGVRVDEQYF

clone size: .
V gene: TRBV28
J gene: TRBJ2-1
D gene: TRBD2
CDR3 DNA: TGTGCCAGCAGTTTAAGCCTAGCGGGAGGAATGTTCTTC
CDR3 protein: CASSLSLAGGMFF

clone size: many
V gene: TRBV10-3
J gene: TRBJ1-1
D gene: .
CDR3 DNA: TGTGCCATCAGTGAGTCTTCCCTCTGGGGCGCCGTGAACACTGAAGCTTTCTTT
CDR3 protein: CAISESSLWGAVNTEAFF

clone size: many
V gene: TRBV29-1
J gene: TRBJ1-5
D gene: .
CDR3 DNA: TGCAGCGTTGGGGGAGGCAATCAGCCCCAGCATTTT
CDR3 protein: CSVGGGNQPQHF

clone size: few
V gene: TRBV20-1
J gene: TRBJ2-7
D gene: .
CDR3 DNA: TGCAGTGCTACACCGGGCCTCTCCTACGAGCAGTACTTC
CDR3 protein: CSATPGLSYEQYF

clone size: few
V gene: TRBV10-3
J gene: TRBJ2-1
D gene: .
CDR3 DNA: TGTGCCATTGCCGGGGGATACAATGAGCAGTTCTTC
CDR3 protein: CAIAGGYNEQFF

clone size: .
V gene: TRBV29-1
J gene: TRBJ1-2
D gene: .
CDR3 DNA: TGCAGCGCAGGGGTTGGCTACACCTTC
CDR3 protein: CSAGVGYTF

clone size: .
V gene: TRBV2
J gene: TRBJ2-3
D gene: .
CDR3 DNA: TGTGCCAGCAGTGAGCGTCTCCCGCCCGGGGATACGCAGTATTTT
CDR3 protein: CASSERLPPGDTQYF

clone size: .
V gene: TRBV6-4
J gene: TRBJ1-5
D gene: .
CDR3 DNA: TGTGCCAGCAGTGACGGAGATAAACAGCATTTT
CDR3 protein: CASSDGDKQHF

clone size: .
V gene: TRBV29-1
J gene: TRBJ1-2
D gene: TRBD1
CDR3 DNA: TGCAGCGTCAGTGACAGGGGAACTAACTATGGCTACACCTTC
CDR3 protein: CSVSDRGTNYGYTF

clone size: many
V gene: TRBV7-4
J gene: TRBJ2-7
D gene: .
CDR3 DNA: TGTGCCAGCAGCTTAGAGCCTTGTTTCAGCTCCTACGAGCAGTACTTC
CDR3 protein: CASSLEPCFSSYEQYF

clone size: few
V gene: TRBV7-2
J gene: TRBJ2-7
D gene: TRBD1
CDR3 DNA: TGTGCCAGCAGGAAGGGGGCCCACGAGCAGTACTTC
CDR3 protein: CASRKGAHEQYF

clone size: many
V gene: TRBV7-2
J gene: TRBJ1-1
D gene: .
CDR3 DNA: TGTGCCAGCAGCTTAACAGGGAGACCGAACACTGAAGCTTTCTTT
CDR3 protein: CASSLTGRPNTEAFF

clone size: .
V gene: TRBV28
J gene: TRBJ2-5
D gene: TRBD1
CDR3 DNA: TGTGCCAGCAGAAGACAGGGATGGGAGACCCAGTACTTC
CDR3 protein: CASRRQGWETQYF

clone size: many
V gene: TRBV29-1
J gene: TRBJ2-4
D gene: .
CDR3 DNA: TGCAGCGTTGAAGGGGGGAGCCTAGCCAAAAACATTCAGTACTTC
CDR3 protein: CSVEGGSLAKNIQYF

clone size: many
V gene: TRBV29-1
J gene: TRBJ2-7
D gene: .
CDR3 DNA: TGCAGCGTTGCTAGGGGCTTTAGCTCCTACGAGCAGTACTTC
CDR3 protein: CSVARGFSSYEQYF

clone size: few
V gene: TRBV20-1
J gene: TRBJ2-7
D gene: TRBD2
CDR3 DNA: TGCAGTGCTAGAGGACTTACCGGGAGGACATCGGAGCAGTACTTC
CDR3 protein: CSARGLTGRTSEQYF

clone size: many
V gene: TRBV11-2
J gene: TRBJ1-1
D gene: .
CDR3 DNA: TGTGCCAGCAGCCAGGGACACACCAACACTGAAGCTTTCTTT
CDR3 protein: CASSQGHTNTEAFF

clone size: many
V gene: TRBV19
J gene: TRBJ2-7
D gene: .
CDR3 DNA: TGTGCCAGTAGTACGACAGGAAACTCCTACGAGCAGTACTTC
CDR3 protein: CASSTTGNSYEQYF

clone size: few
V gene: TRBV7-3
J gene: TRBJ2-1
D gene: TRBD2
CDR3 DNA: TGTGCCAGCAGCTATAGCGGGACCACCTACAATGAGCAGTTCTTC
CDR3 protein: CASSYSGTTYNEQFF

clone size: many
V gene: TRBV7-9
J gene: TRBJ2-3
D gene: .
CDR3 DNA: TGTGCCAGCAGCGTCCGGGACACGGGCCCAGATACGCAGTATTTT
CDR3 protein: CASSVRDTGPDTQYF

clone size: few
V gene: TRBV7-9
J gene: TRBJ1-1
D gene: .
CDR3 DNA: TGTGCCAGCAGCCCCGGGAAGGAAGCTTTCTTT
CDR3 protein: CASSPGKEAFF

clone size: few
V gene: TRBV7-9
J gene: TRBJ1-5
D gene: TRBD1
CDR3 DNA: TGTGCCAGCAACAAGGGACAGCGAAGCAATCAGCCCCAGCATTTT
CDR3 protein: CASNKGQRSNQPQHF

clone size: few
V gene: TRBV10-3
J gene: TRBJ2-2
D gene: TRBD2
CDR3 DNA: TGTGCCCTCGGTCTCGGGCTAGCGGGAGATACCGGGGAGCTGTTTTTT
CDR3 protein: CALGLGLAGDTGELFF

clone size: .
V gene: TRBV20-1
J gene: TRBJ2-5
D gene: .
CDR3 DNA: TGCAGTGCTAGAGATGTGTACAGCCAAGAGACCCAGTACTTC
CDR3 protein: CSARDVYSQETQYF

clone size: many
V gene: TRBV7-8
J gene: TRBJ2-1
D gene: TRBD2
CDR3 DNA: TGTGCCAGCAGCGCTGCTCTAGCGGGGGGTAATGAGCAGTTCTTC
CDR3 protein: CASSAALAGGNEQFF

clone size: .
V gene: TRBV7-2
J gene: TRBJ2-3
D gene: .
CDR3 DNA: TGTGCCACCGCCCCCGCGGCGCCAAATACGCAGTATTTT
CDR3 protein: CATAPAAPNTQYF

clone size: many
V gene: TRBV12-3/TRBV12-4
J gene: TRBJ2-1
D gene: .
CDR3 DNA: TGTGCCAGCAGTGGACTTGGAGGAGGGGGACGCAGGTACAATGAGCAGTTCTTC
CDR3 protein: CASSGLGGGGRRYNEQFF

clone size: few
V gene: TRBV11-3
J gene: TRBJ2-3
D gene: .
CDR3 DNA: TGTGCCAGCAGCTCCCCATCAATGGGTACGCAGTATTTT
CDR3 protein: CASSSPSMGTQYF

clone size: .
V gene: TRBV10-3
J gene: TRBJ2-7
D gene: TRBD1
CDR3 DNA: TGTGCCATCAGTGACACCGGGACAGGGAGCTCCTACGAGCAGTACTTC
CDR3 protein: CAISDTGTGSSYEQYF